The 24 T cell receptor beta chains given below trace back to one sample, sequenced in a study of T cell responses to AZD1222 COVID-19 vaccine. TCRdb's table, derived via immunoSEQ multiplex PCR, lists solely in-frame clones and lacks some. The sample shows more than 140,000 clones, approximately 88% of them seen only once. This sample comprised peripheral blood, obtained on day 0 of AZD1222 vaccination. All receptors come from an adult in good health.

The chain links TRBV10-3 to TRBJ2-1; D unresolved. CDR1 and CDR2 from the germline V gene are ENHRY and SYGVKD. This CDR3 has 13 residues. V lost 1 base to trimming and J lost 5 bases, with 6 bases between them. The CDR3 sequence is CAISEFSDNEQFF. In nucleotides, the CDR3 is TGTGCCATCAGTGAGTTCTCTGACAATGAGCAGTTCTTC.

V is TRBV6-5 and J is TRBJ1-1; maybe TRBD1 (5 bases). V lost 8 bases to trimming and J lost 3 bases, with 10 bases between them. The CDR3 contains 12 residues. The germline V gene has CDR1 MNHEY and CDR2 SVGAGI. The CDR3 reads CASLDSYTEAFF. DNA for the CDR3: TGTGCCAGCTTAGACAGCTACACTGAAGCTTTCTTT.

This chain links TRBV11-2 with TRBJ1-3, with no clear D. The CDR3 length is 16 residues. V was clipped by 4 bases and J by 0 bases, with 13 bases between them. Germline V CDR1 and CDR2: SGHAT, FQNNGV. CDR3 DNA: TGTGCCAGCAGCTCCTACCGTGAAGGCTCTGGAAACACCATATATTTT. This translates into CASSSYREGSGNTIYF. Complete variable domain (other parts from reference TRBV11-2 and TRBJ1-3): EAGVAQSPRYKIIEKRQSVAFWCNPISGHATLYWYQQILGQGPKLLIQFQNNGVVDDSQLPKDRFSAERLKGVDSTLKIQPAKLEDSAVYLCASSSYREGSGNTIYFGEGSWLTVV.

The chain is built from TRBV27 and TRBJ1-1; D ambiguous. Germline CDR1 and CDR2: MNHEY and SMNVEV (reference sequence). CDR3 length: 19 amino acids. The V end was cut by 0 bases, the J end by 1 base, with 21 bases between. The CDR3 sequence: CASSLSPSQITISNTEAFF. The CDR3 nucleotides read TGTGCCAGCAGTTTATCCCCCTCACAGATTACAATTTCGAACACTGAAGCTTTCTTT.

This clone showed up just once. The V gene is TRBV2, the J gene TRBJ1-4, with D tentatively TRBD1 (5 bases). The germline V and J ends were trimmed by 0 bases and 11 bases, with 16 bases remaining between them. Germline V gene data show CDR1 as SNHLY and CDR2 as FYNNEI. The CDR3 totals 15 residues. CDR3 sequence: CASSEAYPGYGKLFF. Written as DNA, the CDR3 is TGTGCCAGCAGTGAAGCCTATCCAGGGTACGGGAAACTGTTTTTT.

The chain is built from TRBV2 and TRBJ2-1; 13 bases map to TRBD2. The germline V gene encodes CDR1 SNHLY and CDR2 FYNNEI. The CDR3 sequence is 15 residues long. Trimming cost V 3 bases and J 9 bases; bases outside gene matches: 5. The CDR3 is CASSDGLAGVSEQFF. The CDR3 region has the DNA TGTGCCAGCAGTGATGGACTAGCGGGAGTTAGTGAGCAGTTCTTC.

The CDR3 here is CASSGGGCSSNQPQHF. CDR3 nucleotides: TGTGCCAGCAGCGGAGGGGGGTGTAGTAGCAATCAGCCCCAGCATTTT. This chain links TRBV3-1 (or the pseudogene TRBV3-2) with TRBJ1-5; tentatively, D is TRBD1 (6 bases). CDR1 and CDR2 from the germline V gene are LGHDT and YNNKEL (reference sequence). Trimming left V 5 bases short and J 0 bases short, with 14 bases between. The CDR3 extends over 16 amino acids.

The J gene is TRBJ2-2, the V gene TRBV7-8; D not resolved. The CDR3 contains 18 residues. Germline lookup yields CDR1 SGHVS and CDR2 FQNEAQ. Trimming took 5 bases from V and 6 from J, leaving 25 bases between them. The CDR3: CASSQLGGGVSRSGELFF. The CDR3 coding sequence is TGTGCCAGCAGCCAGTTAGGCGGTGGGGTGAGTCGGTCCGGGGAGCTGTTTTTT.

This chain uses TRBV29-1 with TRBJ1-2, with 9 bases that match TRBD1. This CDR3 has 12 amino acids. J gave up 6 bases and V 7 bases, and 6 bases lay outside the gene matches. Looked up from germline, CDR1 is SQVTM and CDR2 is ANQGSEA. The CDR3 nucleotides are TGCAGCGCCGGGGACAGGGAGAATGGCTACACCTTC. Translated: CSAGDRENGYTF.

The J gene is TRBJ1-6, the V gene TRBV4-2, with D possibly matching TRBD1 (5 bases). This CDR3 spans 16 amino acids. Germline V CDR1 and CDR2: LGHNA, YNFKEQ. The V end lost 0 bases, the J end lost 4 bases, and 10 bases lay between the germline ends. The CDR3 region is CASSQDGAAYNSPLHF. CDR3 in DNA: TGTGCCAGCAGCCAAGATGGGGCAGCGTATAATTCACCCCTCCACTTT.

The chain carries TRBV4-3 and TRBJ1-5; D unresolved. V gave up 0 bases and J gave up 6 bases, with 12 bases separating them. Germline loops: CDR1 LGHNA, CDR2 YSLEER. The length of the CDR3 is 15 residues. DNA of the CDR3: TGCGCCAGCAGCCAAGAAAGTCGCGGAGGTCAGCCCCAGCATTTT. Its translation: CASSQESRGGQPQHF.

The chain combines TRBV28 with TRBJ2-4; D is unresolved. Trimming stripped 5 bases from V and 0 bases from J, with 14 bases between. CDR1 and CDR2 (germline): MDHEN, SYDVKM. The CDR3 runs 16 residues. The CDR3 nucleotides are TGTGCCAGCAGTGCAACGTACGAGGTAGCCAAAAACATTCAGTACTTC. Its protein product is CASSATYEVAKNIQYF.

The J gene is TRBJ1-2, the V gene TRBV7-9; D perhaps matches TRBD1 (5 bases). V was clipped by 11 bases and J by 8 bases, with 18 bases between them. The CDR3 has 12 amino acids. Germline loops: CDR1 SEHNR, CDR2 FQNEAQ (reference sequence). CDR3: CAGTGVSGGYTF. CDR3 nucleotides: TGTGCCGGCACAGGAGTATCAGGGGGCTACACCTTC.

The V gene is TRBV5-4, the J gene TRBJ2-2; D is perhaps TRBD2 (5 bases). V lost 2 bases, J lost 0 bases, and 8 bases lay in between. The CDR3 loop spans 15 amino acids. Per germline, CDR1 SGHNT and CDR2 YYREEE (reference sequence). The DNA of the CDR3 is TGTGCCAGCAGCTTAGGCGGGTCGAACACCGGGGAGCTGTTTTTT. Protein: CASSLGGSNTGELFF.

The table lists this clone with a count of one. The chain combines TRBV30 with TRBJ1-2; no clear D. Trimming removed 0 bases at V and 8 bases at J, with 10 bases between. Germline CDR1 is GTSNPN and CDR2 is SVGIG (reference sequence). There are 12 residues in the CDR3. The CDR3 DNA reads as TGTGCCTGGAGTGTCAGCCAAGGCGGCTACACCTTC. Its translation: CAWSVSQGGYTF. Filled out from reference TRBV30 and TRBJ1-2, the complete variable domain reads SQTIHQWPATLVQPVGSPLSLECTVEGTSNPNLYWYRQAAGRGLQLLFYSVGIGQISSEVPQNLSASRPQDRQFILSSKKLLLSDSGFYLCAWSVSQGGYTFGSGTRLTVV.

This chain joins TRBV30 and TRBJ2-1, with no clear D. Germline CDR1 and CDR2: GTSNPN and SVGIG (reference sequence). The length of the CDR3 is 14 residues. V lost 3 bases and J 4 bases, leaving 13 bases between the germline ends. The CDR3 spells CAWRALSLYNEQFF. DNA for the CDR3: TGTGCCTGGAGGGCCCTCTCCCTTTACAATGAGCAGTTCTTC.

The rearrangement joins TRBV4-2 to TRBJ2-2; D remains ambiguous. Trimming stripped 3 bases from V and 7 bases from J, with 18 bases between. Per the germline V gene, CDR1 is LGHNA and CDR2 is YNFKEQ. The CDR3 sequence is 16 residues long. CDR3 sequence: CASSQAVDPFRGELFF. The CDR3, as DNA: TGTGCCAGCAGCCAGGCCGTGGACCCTTTTCGCGGGGAGCTGTTTTTT.

The chain recombines TRBV6-2 or TRBV6-3 with TRBJ2-5, with TRBD2 matching over 8 bases. V gave up 5 bases and J gave up 4 bases; unmatched junction bases: 6. The CDR3 spans 14 residues. The V gene's germline CDR1 is MNHEY and CDR2 SVGEGT. This chain's CDR3 is CASSRPGLGETQYF. The CDR3 region has the DNA TGTGCCAGCAGTCGCCCGGGACTAGGAGAGACCCAGTACTTC.

The chain joins TRBV7-8 to TRBJ2-7; 9 positions agree with TRBD2. Trimming took 1 base from V and 0 from J; bases not matched to a gene: 13. Per germline, CDR1 SGHVS and CDR2 FQNEAQ. The CDR3 is 19 amino acids. Here the CDR3 DNA reads TGTGCCAGCAGCTTAGGTCGGAATAGCGGGAGTTCGAGCTCCTACGAGCAGTACTTC. This translates into CASSLGRNSGSSSSYEQYF.

The chain has TRBV7-6 and TRBJ1-6; 8 bases align to TRBD1. The V segment lost 2 bases and the J segment 7 bases; nucleotides outside the gene matches: 4. This CDR3 has 15 amino acids. Germline lookup yields CDR1 SGHVS and CDR2 FNYEAQ. In DNA, the CDR3 is TGTGCCAGCAGCTTAATGCAGGGGGCCAATTCACCCCTCCACTTT. This translates into CASSLMQGANSPLHF.

As DNA, the CDR3 is TGCGCCAGCAGCCTTCGGGACAGGAACGCACCTGAAGCTTTCTTT. Translated: CASSLRDRNAPEAFF. The rearrangement joins TRBV5-1 to TRBJ1-1; TRBD1 matches 8 bases. Germline V gene sequence: CDR1 SGHRS, CDR2 YFSETQ. CDR3 size: 15 residues. Losses at the gene ends were 4 bases for V and 6 bases for J; bases not matched to a gene: 11.

This clone has only a few counts. The chain has TRBV5-1 and TRBJ2-6, with D perhaps being TRBD1 or TRBD2 (5 bases each). CDR3 size: 16 residues. Trimming removed 5 bases at V and 1 base at J, with 13 bases between. CDR1 SGHRS and CDR2 YFSETQ come from the germline V gene. The CDR3, as DNA: TGCGCCAGCAGTCGGGACCCAGTGTCTGGGGCCAACGTCCTGACTTTC. It is translated as CASSRDPVSGANVLTF.

The chain is built from TRBV25-1 and TRBJ1-1; TRBD1 matches at 7 bases. The CDR3 runs 13 residues. Trimming removed 6 bases from V and 5 bases from J; junction bases left unmatched: 6. CDR1 is MGHDK, CDR2 SYGVNS, per germline. The CDR3 protein is CASRRGRGTEAFF. The DNA of the CDR3 is TGTGCCAGCAGGAGGGGGCGAGGAACTGAAGCTTTCTTT.

A word on this clone: At the DNA level, this CDR3 is encoded by other sequences in the same sample as well. V and J are TRBV9 and TRBJ1-1; D unclear. Germline CDR1 and CDR2: SGDLS and YYNGEE. CDR3 length equals 15 residues. The germline V and J ends were trimmed by 0 bases and 1 base, with 10 bases remaining between them. The CDR3 coding sequence is TGTGCCAGCAGCGTAGGGGCCTTAGGGAACACTGAAGCTTTCTTT. Protein: CASSVGALGNTEAFF.